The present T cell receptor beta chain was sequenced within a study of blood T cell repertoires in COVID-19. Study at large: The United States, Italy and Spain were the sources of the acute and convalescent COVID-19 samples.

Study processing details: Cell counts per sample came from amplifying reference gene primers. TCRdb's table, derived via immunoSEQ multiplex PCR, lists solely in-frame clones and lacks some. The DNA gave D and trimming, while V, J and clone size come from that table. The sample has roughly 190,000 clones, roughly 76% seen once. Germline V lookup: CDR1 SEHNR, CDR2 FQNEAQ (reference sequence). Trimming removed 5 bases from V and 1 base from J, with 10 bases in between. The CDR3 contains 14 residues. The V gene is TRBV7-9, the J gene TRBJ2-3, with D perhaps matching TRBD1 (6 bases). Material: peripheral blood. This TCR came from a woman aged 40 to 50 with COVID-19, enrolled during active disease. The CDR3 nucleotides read TGTGCCAGCAGCCGACAGGACGGCACAGATACGCAGTATTTT. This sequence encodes CASSRQDGTDTQYF.